This T cell receptor beta chain was sequenced in a study of shared clonotypes between healthy human individuals. Donors comprised healthy HIV-negative adults lacking recent acute infections or vaccinations. Each unsorted sample relied on roughly 90 million PBMCs as its source of genomic DNA. Profiling relied on immunoSEQ multiplex PCR, and the TCRdb table lists in-frame clones only, not all of them. This repertoire shows under 600,000 clones, about 80% found once; its top ten account for approximately 12%. Germline CDR1 is SNHLY and CDR2 is FYNNEI. The trim removed 6 bases at V and 1 base at J, leaving 17 bases unmatched. This CDR3 is built from 19 residues.

The sequence derives from a woman in her forties in good health. Some clones in this sample may be carry-over from other donors' samples. The genes are TRBV2 and TRBJ1-3, with TRBD1 matching over 8 bases. Sequencing was performed on PBMCs. The CDR3 reads CASRRQRAGGGLSGNTIYF. Written as DNA, the CDR3 is TGTGCCAGCAGGAGACAAAGGGCAGGGGGCGGTTTATCTGGAAACACCATATATTTT.